The 15 T cell receptor beta chains listed next were all sequenced from one sample in a study of T-cell reconstitution after alpha-beta-depleted transplantation in children. Molecular barcoding with unique molecular identifiers was used for the TCRbeta library. TCRdb re-called the PCR reads with MiXCR, one entry per CDR3 protein. The repertoire has about 580,000 distinct CDR3 sequences, approximately 22% of them found once; the top ten carry around an eighth. The specimen comprised PBMCs, mostly from graft donor cells, sampled 360 days after TCRalphabeta/CD19-depleted stem cell transplant. These receptors were collected from a boy less than two years old who had a stem cell transplant for acute myeloid leukemia, so the T cells may come from the graft donor.

The genes are TRBV20-1 and TRBJ1-1; TRBD1 might be the D (5 bases). The CDR3 covers 14 residues. Germline V gene data show CDR1 as DFQATT and CDR2 as SNEGSKA (reference sequence). V was pared by 2 bases and J by 5 bases, with 15 bases between. This CDR3 is CSARRWGVMTEAFF. CDR3 coding DNA: TGCAGTGCTAGAAGATGGGGGGTAATGACTGAAGCTTTCTTT.

In this sample, this clonotype turned up many times. This chain's CDR3 is CASTGGQNTGELFF. The CDR3 nucleotides are TGTGCCAGCACGGGGGGGCAGAACACCGGGGAGCTGTTTTTT. V usage is TRBV27 and J usage is TRBJ2-2; TRBD2 agrees at 8 bases. Trimming cost V 7 bases and J 1 base; bases outside gene matches: 2. The V gene's germline CDR1 is MNHEY and CDR2 SMNVEV (reference sequence). The CDR3 covers 14 residues.

This clonotype occurred many times. This chain links TRBV7-2 with TRBJ1-6; the D is unclear. This CDR3 spans 14 amino acids. CDR1 is SGHTA and CDR2 is FQGNSA in the germline V gene. V was pared by 3 bases and J by 6 bases, with 9 bases between. The CDR3 region has the DNA TGTGCCAGCAGCTTCGGACGGATTAATTCACCCCTCCACTTT. Its protein is CASSFGRINSPLHF.

This clonotype was seen repeatedly, ten times or more. This chain connects TRBV28 to TRBJ1-1; a weak D match, TRBD1 (5 bases). Per germline, CDR1 MDHEN and CDR2 SYDVKM. Trimming took 7 bases from V and 3 from J, leaving 12 bases between them. CDR3 length: 13 residues. For the CDR3, the DNA is TGTGCCAGCACAGGGCCTAGGTACACTGAAGCTTTCTTT. This translates into CASTGPRYTEAFF.

The chain has TRBV7-6 and TRBJ2-4; possible D gene TRBD2, 6 bases. Germline V gives CDR1 SGHVS, CDR2 FNYEAQ. The CDR3 spans 13 residues. Trimming removed 1 base from V and 8 bases from J, with 9 bases in between. Here the CDR3 reads CASSLGGEHIQYF. In DNA form, the CDR3 reads TGTGCCAGCAGCTTAGGGGGGGAGCACATTCAGTACTTC.

This clonotype was picked up a small number of times. The gene calls are TRBV12-3 or TRBV12-4 and TRBJ2-5; maybe TRBD2 (5 bases). The CDR3 contains 14 residues. With 4 bases removed from V and 3 bases from J, the gap between germline ends came to 12 bases. In nucleotides, the CDR3 is TGTGCCAGCAGTTCCAGCGGACGGGAAGAGACCCAGTACTTC. This encodes CASSSSGREETQYF.

The chain recombines TRBV7-2 with TRBJ2-5; 7 positions agree with TRBD2. This CDR3 has 17 residues. J gave up 4 bases and V 3 bases, and 14 bases lay outside the gene matches. CDR1 and CDR2 (germline): SGHTA, FQGNSA. In nucleotides, the CDR3 is TGTGCCAGCAGCTTTTGGGGGACTACCCTCGGCCCAGAGACCCAGTACTTC. It is translated as CASSFWGTTLGPETQYF.

This clonotype showed up just a few times. V gene TRBV12-3 or TRBV12-4 combines with J gene TRBJ2-1; 15 bases are a match to TRBD2. The ends lost 6 bases at V and 2 bases at J; junction bases unmatched: 14. CDR3 length: 20 amino acids. The CDR3 nucleotides are TGTGCCAGCAGACCTGGACTAGCGGGGGGGCAAGGCGTGGCCTACAATGAGCAGTTCTTC. It codes for CASRPGLAGGQGVAYNEQFF.

This clonotype has at least ten counts. The chain couples TRBV28 to TRBJ2-3; possibly TRBD2 for D (6 bases). With 6 bases removed from V and 2 bases from J, the gap between germline ends came to 27 bases. Germline V gives CDR1 MDHEN, CDR2 SYDVKM. The CDR3 totals 19 residues. The CDR3 bases are TGTGCCAGCAGCCCCTTCGGACTACTGGACTGGGGGGTCACAGATACGCAGTATTTT. It is translated as CASSPFGLLDWGVTDTQYF.

This rearrangement joins TRBV6-1 to TRBJ2-1; 13 positions agree with TRBD2. The germline gives CDR1 MNHNS, CDR2 SASEGT. The CDR3 loop spans 19 amino acids. J was trimmed by 7 bases and V by 4 bases; bases with no gene match: 16. The CDR3 sequence is CASSVTTSGGLTDTNEQFF. DNA for the CDR3: TGTGCCAGCAGTGTAACGACTAGCGGGGGGCTCACCGATACAAATGAGCAGTTCTTC.

The chain couples TRBV2 to TRBJ1-5; D is possibly TRBD1 (5 bases). Germline V gives CDR1 SNHLY, CDR2 FYNNEI. V gave up 6 bases and J gave up 4 bases, with 13 bases separating them. The CDR3 is made up of 14 amino acids. CDR3 region: CASSRRQINQPQHF. CDR3 in DNA: TGTGCCAGCAGCCGGCGACAGATTAATCAGCCCCAGCATTTT.

V is TRBV12-3 or TRBV12-4 and J is TRBJ1-6, with unresolved D. Trimming removed 8 bases at V and 9 bases at J, with 17 bases between. The CDR3 has 14 residues. CDR3 DNA sequence: TGTGCCAGCCTGCTGGCGGCTTATGGTTCACCCCTCCACTTT. It translates to CASLLAAYGSPLHF.

This clonotype was found once. This chain's CDR3 is CASSEGGQDAYEQYV. The CDR3 DNA sequence: TGTGCCAGCAGTGAAGGGGGACAGGATGCCTACGAGCAGTACGTC. V is TRBV2 and J is TRBJ2-7, with TRBD1 matching 8 bases. V was pared by 1 base and J by 2 bases, with 4 bases of the junction left unmatched. The CDR3 has 15 residues. CDR1 is SNHLY, CDR2 FYNNEI, per germline.

Many counts were recorded for this clonotype. This chain connects TRBV2 to TRBJ2-7; unclear D gene. From germline, CDR1 is SNHLY and CDR2 FYNNEI. This CDR3 comprises 13 residues. The ends were cut back, 5 bases at V and 3 bases at J, with 11 bases in the middle. The CDR3 loop reads CASSLNGIYEQYV. DNA for the CDR3: TGTGCCAGCAGTCTAAATGGAATCTACGAGCAGTACGTC.

This clonotype was observed at least ten times. The V gene is TRBV15, the J gene TRBJ2-3, with D maybe TRBD2 (5 bases). The CDR3 is 14 amino acids. Trimming took off 0 bases at V and 6 bases at J, with 10 bases between the two ends. The germline V gene encodes CDR1 LNHNV and CDR2 YYDKDF (reference sequence). The CDR3 coding sequence is TGTGCCACCAGCAGAGACGCGGGCGCCGATACGCAGTATTTT. Translation: CATSRDAGADTQYF.